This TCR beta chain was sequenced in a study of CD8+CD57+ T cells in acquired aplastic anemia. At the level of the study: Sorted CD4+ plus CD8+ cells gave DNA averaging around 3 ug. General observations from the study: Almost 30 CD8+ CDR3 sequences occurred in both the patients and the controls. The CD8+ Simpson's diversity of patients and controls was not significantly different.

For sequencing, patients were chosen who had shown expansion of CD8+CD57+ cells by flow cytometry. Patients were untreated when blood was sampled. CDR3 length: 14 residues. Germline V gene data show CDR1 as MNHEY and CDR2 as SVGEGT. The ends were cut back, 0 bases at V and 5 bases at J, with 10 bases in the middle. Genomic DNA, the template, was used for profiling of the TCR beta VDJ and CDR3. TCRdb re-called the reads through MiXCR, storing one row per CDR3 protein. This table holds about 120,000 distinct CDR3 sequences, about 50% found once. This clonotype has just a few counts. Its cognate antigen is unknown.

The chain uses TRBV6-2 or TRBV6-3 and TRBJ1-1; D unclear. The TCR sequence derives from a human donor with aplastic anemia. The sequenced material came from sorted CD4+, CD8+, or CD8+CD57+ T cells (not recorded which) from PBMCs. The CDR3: CASSYSGPGTEAFF. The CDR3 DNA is TGTGCCAGCAGTTACTCTGGACCGGGTACTGAAGCTTTCTTT.